This T cell receptor (beta chain) is drawn from a study of blood T cells in healthy people across ages. Donors were healthy Caucasian individuals from Russia aged about 6 to 100. Total RNA, at least 6 micrograms per sample, came from PBMCs. The use of a sample-barcoded 5' primer and a J-beta primer mix characterized a second PCR of 7 to 11 cycles. Every sample gave at least 3 million paired-end reads containing CDR3. TCRdb used MiXCR to reprocess the 5' RACE reads, holding one entry per CDR3 protein. The sample yields more than 1.4 million distinct CDR3 sequences, approximately 38% seen once. The germline V gene encodes CDR1 SGHRS and CDR2 YFSETQ. Trimming took off 5 bases at V and 0 bases at J, with 8 bases between the two ends. The CDR3 runs 13 residues. In regard to this clonotype: Its target is unknown.

Regarding the study as a whole: TCR beta diversity, measured per million T cells, fell in a roughly linear way with age.

The chain uses TRBV5-1 and TRBJ1-1; D ambiguous. The sequence was collected from a woman between 18 and 29 years old in good health. The sample comprised blood. In DNA, the CDR3 is TGCGCCAGCAGATTTCAATTGAACACTGAAGCTTTCTTT. This codes for CASRFQLNTEAFF. Using reference TRBV5-1 and TRBJ1-1 for the parts outside the CDR3, the full variable domain is KAGVTQTPRYLIKTRGQQVTLSCSPISGHRSVSWYQQTPGQGLQFLFEYFSETQRNKGNFPGRFSGRQFSNSRSEMNVSTLELGDSALYLCASRFQLNTEAFFGQGTRLTVV.